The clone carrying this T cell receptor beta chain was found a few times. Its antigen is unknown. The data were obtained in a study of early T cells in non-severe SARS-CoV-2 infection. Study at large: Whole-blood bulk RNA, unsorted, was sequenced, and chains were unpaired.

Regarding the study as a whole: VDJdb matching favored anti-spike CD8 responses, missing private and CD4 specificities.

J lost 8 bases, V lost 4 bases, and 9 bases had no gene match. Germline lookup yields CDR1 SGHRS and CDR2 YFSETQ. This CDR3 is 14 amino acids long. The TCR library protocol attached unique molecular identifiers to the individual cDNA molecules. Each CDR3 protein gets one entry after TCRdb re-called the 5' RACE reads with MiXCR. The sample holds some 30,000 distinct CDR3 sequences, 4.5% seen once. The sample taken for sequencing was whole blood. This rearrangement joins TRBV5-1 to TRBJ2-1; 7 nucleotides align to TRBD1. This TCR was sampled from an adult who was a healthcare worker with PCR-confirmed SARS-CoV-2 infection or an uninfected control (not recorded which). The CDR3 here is CASSLLQGNYEQFF. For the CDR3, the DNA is TGCGCCAGCAGCCTACTACAGGGGAACTATGAGCAGTTCTTC.